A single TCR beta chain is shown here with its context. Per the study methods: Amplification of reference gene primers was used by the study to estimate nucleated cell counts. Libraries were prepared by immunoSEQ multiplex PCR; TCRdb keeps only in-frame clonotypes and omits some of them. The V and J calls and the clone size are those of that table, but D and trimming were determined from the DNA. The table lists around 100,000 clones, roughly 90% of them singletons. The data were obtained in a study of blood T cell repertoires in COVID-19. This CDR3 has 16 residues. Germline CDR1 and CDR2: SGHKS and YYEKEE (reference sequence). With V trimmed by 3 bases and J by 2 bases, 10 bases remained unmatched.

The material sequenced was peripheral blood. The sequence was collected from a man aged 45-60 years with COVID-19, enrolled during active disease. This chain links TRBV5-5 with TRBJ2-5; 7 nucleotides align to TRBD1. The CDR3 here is CASSSIETGLQETQYF. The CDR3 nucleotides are TGTGCCAGCAGCTCTATAGAGACAGGGTTGCAAGAGACCCAGTACTTC.